The source of this TCR beta chain is a study of blood T cells in healthy people across ages (dated by TCRdb to about 2015). Broadly, across the study: Template switching captured roughly one uniquely barcoded TCR beta cDNA molecule per two T cells in model experiments. Using deep sequencing normalized with unique cDNA molecular identifiers, the study measured how TCR beta repertoire diversity changes with age. Four age groups were formed from the donors: young (average approximately 17 years), middle-aged (around 39), aged (62) and long-lived (less than 85). Donors of different ages were randomly distributed across sequencing lanes to avoid experimental bias. Two additional independent replicas of 1 million unique cDNA reads from the same blood draw were analyzed for two donors (one aged 18 to 30 and one aged 80 or older). Broad study findings and their caveats: Observed TCR beta diversity correlated strongly with the percentage of naive T cells measured by flow cytometry. Bulk unsorted PBMC profiling prevented conclusive comparison of naive and antigen-experienced compartments. Because the CMV infection status of the donors was unknown, age-related changes in expanded clonotypes may potentially have been confounded. The long-lived group showed more naive CD4+ T cells, fewer expanded clones and increased TCR diversity than the aged group, suggesting age selection. Estimates of total diversity from one million sequenced T cells were regarded as lower bounds and underestimates. Observed TCR beta diversity per million T cells fell roughly linearly with age, and a significant reduction was already apparent by age around 36.

At the junction V is shortened by 0 bases and J by 7 bases, with 19 bases in between. The germline V gene specifies SGHRS as CDR1 and YFSETQ as CDR2. Including the terminal cysteine and phenylalanine, the CDR3 comprises 16 residues. Of all the DNA, just the CDR3 is kept, 48 bases in frame from base 1. The method was 5' RACE. Sequencing relied on an Illumina HiSeq 2500. A second PCR of about 6 to 12 cycles was run with a J-beta primer mix and a sample-barcoded 5' primer. A template-switch 5' adaptor carrying 12 random nucleotides introduced a unique molecular identifier onto each TCR beta cDNA molecule. At least 2.5 million CDR3-containing paired-end reads were obtained from each sample. First-strand cDNA synthesis was performed from all RNA using the Mint cDNA synthesis kit, with priming by a TRBC-specific oligonucleotide. After uracil-DNA glycosylase treatment, a first 18-cycle PCR used universal primers M1SS and BC2_uni_R on all cDNA. As for the authors' bioinformatics: Each sample was normalized by randomly selecting 1 million high-quality reads, each carrying a distinct molecular identifier. Reads with shared molecular identifiers were discarded instead of being binned into consensus sequences. CDR3 identification, clonotype clustering and error correction used MiTCR with a Q25 quality threshold and the strictest error-elimination algorithm. A nonparametric unseen species model with Euler transformation was used to estimate a lower bound on total TCR beta diversity. TCRdb ran its own pipeline on the public reads, namely fastp trimming at Q25 and MiXCR clone calling, and kept in-frame beta chains. Rows are combined by CDR3 protein, so each entry shows the most common genes and DNA. The V and J calls and clone size come from TCRdb's table, not from the authors' own analysis. The sample table shows roughly 2 million distinct CDR3 sequences, and around 50% are seen once. Approximately 2.1% of the sample lies in the top ten.

Donors were a few dozen systemically healthy Caucasian individuals from Russia aged roughly 6 to 90 years. Each donor gave 8 to 10 milliliters of peripheral blood, drawn into EDTA-treated Vacutainer tubes. Ficoll-Paque density-gradient centrifugation was used to isolate PBMCs, with at least 6.5 million per sample. Trizol reagent was used to extract total RNA from PBMCs, with at least 6 micrograms per sample. The percentages of naive CD45RAhigh/CD27high T cells were determined by flow cytometry on a PBMC aliquot from every donor. As for this clonotype: Its antigen has not been determined. There are no base qualities to consult, and no much larger clone falls within one base.

Sequencing input: blood. The rearrangement joined TRBV5-1 to TRBJ1-2; the D gene lacks a confident call. This receptor was identified in a woman in her thirties or forties in good health. The nucleotides are TGCGCCAGCAGCTTGGAAAGTGGTGGCCAGCAAGGTGGCTACACCTTC. Its protein reads: CASSLESGGQQGGYTF.